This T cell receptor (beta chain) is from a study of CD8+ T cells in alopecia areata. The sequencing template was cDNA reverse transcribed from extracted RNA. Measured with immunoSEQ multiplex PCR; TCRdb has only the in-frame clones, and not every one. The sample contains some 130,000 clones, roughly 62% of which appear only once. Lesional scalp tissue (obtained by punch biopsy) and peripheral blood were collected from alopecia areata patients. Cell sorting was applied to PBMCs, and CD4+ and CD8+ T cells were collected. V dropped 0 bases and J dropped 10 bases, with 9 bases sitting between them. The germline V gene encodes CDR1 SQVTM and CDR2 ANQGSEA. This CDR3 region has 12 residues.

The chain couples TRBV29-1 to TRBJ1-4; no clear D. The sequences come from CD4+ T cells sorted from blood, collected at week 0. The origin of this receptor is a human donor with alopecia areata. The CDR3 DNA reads TGCAGCGTTGAAGATTCAGGTCGAAAACTGTTTTTT. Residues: CSVEDSGRKLFF.